Listed below are T cell receptor beta chains from one sample, sequenced in a study of cytomegalovirus exposure and HLA in healthy donors. Assay used: immunoSEQ multiplex PCR; TCRdb lists only in-frame clones, some missing. The repertoire includes approximately 130,000 clones, roughly four fifths of them detected once, and about 3% sits in the top ten. Sequencing used PBMCs. These receptors all stem from a man aged 30-40 years in good health and CMV-seronegative. Each CDR3 is given with its conserved first and last residue. A D gene is named only where the DNA matches it firmly. Some rows have no size entry. The others give once, few or many, or a class for an expanded clone.

clone size: NA; D gene: NA; J gene: TRBJ1-2; V gene: TRBV6-5; CDR3 protein: CASRRQRTYGYTF; CDR3 DNA: TGTGCCAGCAGACGACAGCGCACCTATGGCTACACCTTC
clone size: few; D gene: TRBD1; J gene: TRBJ2-7; V gene: TRBV5-1; CDR3 protein: CASSRGQGGASYEQYF; CDR3 DNA: TGCGCCAGCAGCCGGGGACAGGGCGGGGCCTCCTACGAGCAGTACTTC
clone size: NA; D gene: NA; J gene: TRBJ1-5; V gene: TRBV27; CDR3 protein: CASSLSSHNQPQHF; CDR3 DNA: TGTGCCAGCAGTTTATCGTCCCATAATCAGCCCCAGCATTTT
clone size: NA; D gene: TRBD2; J gene: TRBJ2-4; V gene: TRBV4-2; CDR3 protein: CASSLRLAGVAKNIQYF; CDR3 DNA: TGTGCCAGCAGCCTCCGATTAGCGGGGGTAGCCAAAAACATTCAGTACTTC
clone size: NA; D gene: TRBD2; J gene: TRBJ2-5; V gene: TRBV5-1; CDR3 protein: CASSPAGTSGVTPGAQYF; CDR3 DNA: TGCGCCAGCAGCCCAGCCGGGACTAGCGGGGTGACTCCAGGGGCCCAGTACTTC
clone size: NA; D gene: NA; J gene: TRBJ2-3; V gene: TRBV30; CDR3 protein: CAWSVFGRNTDTQYF; CDR3 DNA: TGTGCCTGGAGTGTATTCGGGAGAAACACAGATACGCAGTATTTT
clone size: NA; D gene: NA; J gene: TRBJ2-7; V gene: TRBV6-1; CDR3 protein: CASRGPAYEQYF; CDR3 DNA: TGTGCCAGCAGGGGGCCGGCTTACGAGCAGTACTTC
clone size: NA; D gene: NA; J gene: TRBJ2-5; V gene: TRBV27; CDR3 protein: CASSQGGDWIQETQYF; CDR3 DNA: TGTGCCAGCAGCCAAGGGGGGGACTGGATCCAAGAGACCCAGTACTTC
clone size: NA; D gene: NA; J gene: TRBJ1-1; V gene: TRBV29-1; CDR3 protein: CSVTRLGNTEAFF; CDR3 DNA: TGCAGCGTCACGCGGCTGGGGAACACTGAAGCTTTCTTT
clone size: NA; D gene: TRBD1; J gene: TRBJ2-3; V gene: TRBV6-5; CDR3 protein: CASSTGQGASTQYF; CDR3 DNA: TGTGCCAGCAGTACGGGACAGGGGGCTTCTACGCAGTATTTT